The T cell receptor beta chain under discussion was sequenced for a study of OX40 agonist ivuxolimab in advanced cancers. For the study at large: People in dose escalation had one of these cancers: hepatocellular carcinoma, melanoma, renal cell or head and neck cancer. Findings of the study overall: Expanded clones tended on average to be more numerous among CD8+ T cells than CD4+.

Turning to this clone: Its cognate antigen is unknown.

Assay used: immunoSEQ multiplex PCR; TCRdb lists only in-frame clones, some missing. This sample carries approximately 80,000 clones, roughly 85% of them seen once, and the ten largest clones take about 0.6%. Per germline, CDR1 SEHNR and CDR2 FQNEAQ (reference sequence). V was pared by 5 bases and J by 2 bases, with 8 bases between. This CDR3 is 13 amino acids long. The sample in question was CD4+ or CD8+ T cells sorted from blood, obtained in a trial of the OX40 agonist ivuxolimab. The chain has TRBV7-9 and TRBJ2-3; D is ambiguous. The source is an adult with an advanced solid tumor such as melanoma, head and neck, liver or kidney cancer. For the CDR3, the DNA is TGTGCCAGCAGCCCCGGATCCACAGATACGCAGTATTTT. This codes for CASSPGSTDTQYF. The full variable domain, with the rest looked up from reference TRBV7-9 and TRBJ2-3, is DTGVSQNPRHKITKRGQNVTFRCDPISEHNRLYWYRQTLGQGPEFLTYFQNEAQLEKSRLLSDRFSAERPKGSFSTLEIQRTEQGDSAMYLCASSPGSTDTQYFGPGTRLTVL.